This T cell receptor (beta chain) was captured by sequencing in a study of CD8 T cells in ankylosing spondylitis. Study results and limitations: CD8+ cells made up the disease-linked clones, which were relatively rare in peripheral blood. The authors reported significant enrichment of disease-linked clones in matched ankylosing spondylitis synovial fluid.

The length of the CDR3 is 15 residues. Germline CDR1 reads DFQATT; CDR2 reads SNEGSKA (reference sequence). V gave up 5 bases and J gave up 4 bases; unmatched junction bases: 7. As concerns this clonotype: The antigen is undetermined.

Using quantitative 5'-RACE with molecular barcodes, the authors made TCR beta libraries. TCRdb independently ran MiXCR on the 5' RACE reads; one entry per CDR3 protein. The table lists about 250,000 distinct CDR3 sequences, 20% to 30% of them singletons. Material: blood, either unsorted or a sorted T cell fraction (not recorded which). The TCR was taken from a male donor with ankylosing spondylitis or in good health (not recorded which). The chain employs TRBV20-1 and TRBJ2-1, with 11 bases identical to TRBD2. CDR3 in DNA: TGCAGTGCTCGTCAACCTAGCGGGGGGTACAATGAGCAGTTCTTC. Translating it yields CSARQPSGGYNEQFF.